This T cell receptor beta chain came from a study of cytomegalovirus exposure and HLA in healthy donors. Study-level findings and limits: Reported performance of the classifier showed diagnosis of cytomegalovirus status with high specificity and sensitivity.

After removal of 2 bases from V and 11 bases from J, the junction contained 8 bases not matched to a gene. Germline-derived CDR1 and CDR2 are MNHNY and SVGAGI (reference sequence). The CDR3 contains 13 residues. Concerning this clone: Its specificity is unknown.

Clones were sequenced by immunoSEQ multiplex PCR, and TCRdb holds only the in-frame ones, with some missing. The data show 35,000 to 50,000 clones, approximately 94% seen once. This chain joins TRBV6-6 and TRBJ2-7; 8 bases fit TRBD2. Sequencing used PBMCs. The source is a woman aged 18-35 years in good health and CMV-seronegative. As DNA, the CDR3 is TGTGCCAGCAGTTACGGGGCGGGAGGTTGGAAGTACTTC. Translated: CASSYGAGGWKYF.